Below, 22 T cell receptor beta chains from the same sample are listed, as sequenced in a study of T cell repertoires in cytomegalovirus infection. The antigens these receptors bind are not known. TCRdb reprocessed the reads with MiXCR, giving one entry per CDR3 protein. The table lists approximately 600,000 distinct CDR3 sequences, 35% to 50% of them singletons, with around 48% in the top ten. Specimen: cultured PBMCs, collected from culture after CMV antigen stimulation. All receptors derive from a human donor in good health (CMV status not recorded). Some clones in this sample may be carry-over from other donors' samples.

The genes are TRBV4-1 and TRBJ2-2; D ambiguous. The CDR3 runs to 13 residues. V lost 5 bases and J 4 bases, leaving 8 bases between the germline ends. The germline CDR1 and CDR2 sequences are MGHRA and YSYEKL. In nucleotides, the CDR3 is TGCGCCAGCAGCAAGAGACTCACCGGGGAGCTGTTTTTT. Translation gives CASSKRLTGELFF.

The genes are TRBV11-2 and TRBJ1-2; D might be TRBD1 (5 bases). Germline assignment: CDR1 SGHAT and CDR2 FQNNGV. V dropped 2 bases and J dropped 4 bases, with 14 bases sitting between them. The CDR3 has 15 residues. CDR3 protein: CASSLFQGPFYGYTF. The CDR3 DNA sequence: TGTGCCAGCAGCTTATTCCAGGGACCCTTCTATGGCTACACCTTC. The full variable domain, with the rest looked up from reference TRBV11-2 and TRBJ1-2, is EAGVAQSPRYKIIEKRQSVAFWCNPISGHATLYWYQQILGQGPKLLIQFQNNGVVDDSQLPKDRFSAERLKGVDSTLKIQPAKLEDSAVYLCASSLFQGPFYGYTFGSGTRLTVV.

The sample holds a few counts of this clonotype. V usage is TRBV11-2 and J usage is TRBJ2-1; 12 bases fit TRBD2. Germline values: CDR1 SGHAT, CDR2 FQNNGV. CDR3 size: 16 residues. V gave up 5 bases and J gave up 2 bases; unmatched junction bases: 4. This CDR3 is CASSPLAGGTYNEQFF. In DNA form, the CDR3 reads TGTGCCAGCAGCCCTCTAGCGGGGGGGACCTACAATGAGCAGTTCTTC.

This clonotype was counted only a few times. The V and J genes are TRBV4-1 and TRBJ2-7; the match to TRBD2 covers 12 bases. With V trimmed by 0 bases and J by 7 bases, 10 bases remained unmatched. Germline-derived CDR1 and CDR2 are MGHRA and YSYEKL. The CDR3 totals 17 residues. CDR3: CASSQDGSTSGSGEQYF. For the CDR3, the DNA is TGCGCCAGCAGCCAAGATGGGTCGACTAGCGGGAGTGGTGAGCAGTACTTC.

This clonotype has just a few counts. The chain uses TRBV2 and TRBJ2-4, with D possibly matching TRBD2 (6 bases). The V gene lost 8 bases and the J gene lost 0 bases, with 8 bases spanning the gap. CDR1 is SNHLY and CDR2 is FYNNEI in the germline V gene. This CDR3 spans 13 amino acids. CDR3 coding DNA: TGTGCCAGCGGGGACTCAGCCAAAAACATTCAGTACTTC. Translated, it gives CASGDSAKNIQYF.

The J gene is TRBJ1-3, the V gene TRBV19; 10 nucleotides align to TRBD1. From germline, CDR1 is LNHDA and CDR2 SQIVND (reference sequence). V gave up 3 bases and J gave up 0 bases; unmatched junction bases: 5. This CDR3 is built from 17 residues. Written as DNA, the CDR3 is TGTGCCAGTAGTATCCGGGACAGGGGAACCTCTGGAAACACCATATATTTT. Its translation: CASSIRDRGTSGNTIYF.

V usage is TRBV19 and J usage is TRBJ2-5, with D unclear. The V and J ends lost 4 bases and 4 bases respectively, with 13 bases between them. CDR3 length equals 14 residues. Germline V gene data show CDR1 as LNHDA and CDR2 as SQIVND (reference sequence). The CDR3 nucleotides read TGTGCCAGTAGTACCCCGAGACAACCAGAGACCCAGTACTTC. Protein sequence: CASSTPRQPETQYF.

The rearrangement uses TRBV28 and TRBJ2-1; possibly TRBD2 for D (5 bases). There are 18 residues in the CDR3. V was pared by 4 bases and J by 3 bases, with 22 bases between. From germline, CDR1 is MDHEN and CDR2 SYDVKM. DNA of the CDR3: TGTGCCAGCAGTTCGGTTTTGTTGGGCGTAGGAGGCTACAATGAGCAGTTCTTC. Its translation is CASSSVLLGVGGYNEQFF.

V usage is TRBV2 and J usage is TRBJ2-1; a possible D gene is TRBD2 (5 bases). Trimming shortened V by 8 bases and J by 2 bases, and 10 bases separated the two germline ends. In germline, CDR1 is SNHLY, CDR2 FYNNEI. The CDR3 loop spans 13 amino acids. This CDR3 reads CASLGVPYNEQFF. CDR3 DNA sequence: TGTGCCAGCCTCGGGGTTCCCTACAATGAGCAGTTCTTC.

The V call is TRBV12-3 or TRBV12-4, the J call TRBJ2-1; D tentatively reads TRBD1 or TRBD2 (5 bases each). The CDR3 loop spans 17 amino acids. The V and J ends lost 2 bases and 0 bases respectively, with 14 bases between them. The CDR3 is CASSLSWGSASYNEQFF. CDR3 nucleotides: TGTGCCAGCAGTTTAAGTTGGGGGTCGGCCTCCTACAATGAGCAGTTCTTC.

This clonotype was seen more than once but under ten times. V and J are TRBV4-1 and TRBJ2-6; D is ambiguous. V dropped 2 bases and J dropped 1 base, with 9 bases sitting between them. Germline V lookup: CDR1 MGHRA, CDR2 YSYEKL. CDR3 length: 16 amino acids. CDR3: CASSQPARSGANVLTF. CDR3 sequence (DNA): TGCGCCAGCAGCCAACCCGCCAGGTCTGGGGCCAACGTCCTGACTTTC.

The chain employs TRBV6-1 and TRBJ1-5; no clear D. Germline values: CDR1 MNHNS, CDR2 SASEGT. V lost 10 bases to trimming and J lost 0 bases, with 19 bases between them. The CDR3 is 16 amino acids. CDR3 DNA: TGTGCCACCCAAACGCACGGGCGATATAGCAATCAGCCCCAGCATTTT. Translating it yields CATQTHGRYSNQPQHF.

V is TRBV6-1 and J is TRBJ1-5, with TRBD1 identical over 8 bases. Per the germline V gene, CDR1 is MNHNS and CDR2 is SASEGT. The trim removed 6 bases at V and 9 bases at J, leaving 13 bases unmatched. CDR3 length: 15 residues. The chain's CDR3 is CASSPGQGRWRPQHF. The DNA of the CDR3 is TGTGCCAGCAGCCCCGGACAGGGCCGGTGGCGGCCCCAGCATTTT.

The DNA of the CDR3 is TGTGCCACCAGTGACTCTAACAACTATGGCTACACCTTC. Amino acid sequence: CATSDSNNYGYTF. The genes are TRBV24-1 and TRBJ1-2; D gene unclear. Germline V lookup: CDR1 KGHDR, CDR2 SFDVKD. V was clipped by 4 bases and J by 2 bases, with 7 bases between them. The CDR3 has 13 residues.

This clonotype showed up just a few times. Written as DNA, the CDR3 is TGTGCCAGCAGCGACGGACTAACTCACTACGAGCAGTACTTC. Translated, it gives CASSDGLTHYEQYF. The genes are TRBV11-2 and TRBJ2-7; a possible D gene is TRBD2 (6 bases). CDR1 and CDR2 from the germline V gene are SGHAT and FQNNGV. The CDR3 consists of 14 residues. V was trimmed by 5 bases and J by 3 bases, leaving 14 bases between them.

In this sample, this clonotype turned up a few times. The chain joins TRBV7-2 to TRBJ2-7; possible D gene TRBD1, 5 bases. The V end lost 4 bases, the J end lost 3 bases, and 10 bases lay between the germline ends. Germline values: CDR1 SGHTA, CDR2 FQGNSA. This CDR3 is 13 amino acids long. The CDR3 nucleotides read TGTGCCAGCAGCTCAGGTACAGGCTACGAGCAGTACTTC. This gives the protein CASSSGTGYEQYF.

This clonotype was observed a few times. V gene TRBV20-1 combines with J gene TRBJ2-2, with D perhaps TRBD1 or TRBD2 (5 bases each). The germline V gene has CDR1 DFQATT and CDR2 SNEGSKA (reference sequence). The germline V and J ends were trimmed by 6 bases and 4 bases, with 15 bases remaining between them. The CDR3 length is 14 residues. CDR3: CSASGAQGTGELFF. CDR3 bases: TGCAGTGCCTCCGGGGCCCAGGGCACCGGGGAGCTGTTTTTT.

This chain joins TRBV5-6 and TRBJ2-7, with D uncertain. CDR3 length: 12 amino acids. V gave up 2 bases and J gave up 6 bases, with 9 bases separating them. Germline V gene lookup returns CDR1 SGHDT and CDR2 YYEEEE. The CDR3: CASSFIRAEQYF. In DNA, the CDR3 is TGTGCCAGCAGCTTCATTAGGGCCGAGCAGTACTTC. Drawing the rest from reference TRBV5-6 and TRBJ2-7, the complete variable domain is DAGVTQSPTHLIKTRGQQVTLRCSPKSGHDTVSWYQQALGQGPQFIFQYYEEEERQRGNFPDRFSGHQFPNYSSELNVNALLLGDSALYLCASSFIRAEQYFGPGTRLTVT.

This clonotype has only a few counts. The V gene is TRBV20-1, the J gene TRBJ2-4, with TRBD1 as a possible D gene (6 bases). The CDR3 length is 12 residues. Between the trimmed V and J ends, which lost 2 bases and 6 bases, there was a span of 8 bases. CDR1 is DFQATT, CDR2 SNEGSKA, per germline (reference sequence). The CDR3 region has the DNA TGCAGTGCTAGAACGGACAGAAACATTCAGTACTTC. Translated, it gives CSARTDRNIQYF.

The chain has TRBV7-6 and TRBJ1-2, with a tentative D call TRBD1 (6 bases). Germline CDR1 SGHVS, CDR2 FNYEAQ. V was clipped by 5 bases and J by 8 bases, with 12 bases between them. The CDR3 extends over 12 amino acids. The CDR3: CASSPEGGGYTF. CDR3 in DNA: TGTGCCAGCAGCCCCGAGGGGGGGGGCTACACCTTC.

The chain links TRBV20-1 to TRBJ2-7; TRBD2 agrees at 7 bases. The CDR3 extends over 15 amino acids. Germline V gene lookup returns CDR1 DFQATT and CDR2 SNEGSKA (reference sequence). Trimming at V came to 6 bases and at J to 1 base, leaving 12 bases not matched to a gene. CDR3 bases: TGCAGTGCCCCTACTCCAGGCGGGGGATCCTACGAGCAGTACTTC. It encodes CSAPTPGGGSYEQYF.

This clonotype came up a few times. The V call is TRBV6-6, the J call TRBJ2-2; D might be TRBD1 (6 bases). The length of the CDR3 is 14 residues. V lost 10 bases to trimming and J lost 3 bases, with 15 bases between them. The germline V gene encodes CDR1 MNHNY and CDR2 SVGAGI (reference sequence). CDR3 in DNA: TGTGCCACCGCTAAATCAGGGGACACCGGGGAGCTGTTTTTT. It yields the protein CATAKSGDTGELFF.